A selection of T cell receptor beta chains follows, all from one sample in a study of shared clonotypes between healthy human individuals. Measured with immunoSEQ multiplex PCR; TCRdb has only the in-frame clones, and not every one. The sample holds hundreds of thousands of clones, less than 85% seen once. Sequenced input: memory CD4+ T cells sorted from blood. The source of these receptors is a woman under 40 in good health. Both conserved end residues are part of each CDR3. Fields, in order: CDR3 protein, CDR3 DNA, J gene, D gene, clone size, V gene, CDR3 length. D genes are given only for firm matches. Size is omitted from some rows. Given values are once, few, many or a class for expanded clones.

CDR3aa: CASMGVKEGPDEQFF
CDR3nt: TGTGCCAGCATGGGGGTTAAGGAGGGCCCCGATGAGCAGTTCTTC
j_gene: TRBJ2-1
d_gene: NA
abundance: NA
v_gene: TRBV28
len: 15

CDR3aa: CASSLRAGSTDTQYF
CDR3nt: TGTGCCAGCAGCCTACGGGCGGGAAGCACAGATACGCAGTATTTT
j_gene: TRBJ2-3
d_gene: NA
abundance: NA
v_gene: TRBV5-4
len: 15

CDR3aa: CAISGGTGRVEQYF
CDR3nt: TGTGCCATCAGTGGTGGGACAGGGCGAGTCGAGCAGTACTTC
j_gene: TRBJ2-7
d_gene: TRBD1
abundance: NA
v_gene: TRBV10-3
len: 14

CDR3aa: CASSFLAPGPLNTGELFF
CDR3nt: TGTGCCAGCAGCTTTCTAGCGCCAGGTCCCTTAAACACCGGGGAGCTGTTTTTT
j_gene: TRBJ2-2
d_gene: NA
abundance: few
v_gene: TRBV5-4
len: 18

CDR3aa: CASSQAAGRRAPAAYEQYF
CDR3nt: TGTGCCAGCAGCCAAGCCGCGGGACGCAGGGCCCCTGCAGCCTACGAGCAGTACTTC
j_gene: TRBJ2-7
d_gene: NA
abundance: few
v_gene: TRBV14
len: 19

CDR3aa: CASSVGQGRGGELFF
CDR3nt: TGTGCCAGCAGTGTCGGCCAGGGTAGGGGCGGGGAGCTGTTTTTT
j_gene: TRBJ2-2
d_gene: NA
abundance: NA
v_gene: TRBV6-5
len: 15

CDR3aa: CASSPDRGESYEQYF
CDR3nt: TGTGCCAGCAGCCCGGACAGGGGCGAATCCTACGAGCAGTACTTC
j_gene: TRBJ2-7
d_gene: TRBD1
abundance: NA
v_gene: TRBV7-9
len: 15

CDR3aa: CASTQGPFSYEQYF
CDR3nt: TGTGCCAGTACCCAAGGACCTTTTTCCTACGAGCAGTACTTC
j_gene: TRBJ2-7
d_gene: NA
abundance: NA
v_gene: TRBV19
len: 14

CDR3aa: CASSYYGGRTDTQYF
CDR3nt: TGTGCCAGCAGTTACTACGGAGGACGCACAGATACGCAGTATTTT
j_gene: TRBJ2-3
d_gene: NA
abundance: NA
v_gene: TRBV6-5
len: 15

CDR3aa: CASSVDRGETQYF
CDR3nt: TGTGCCAGCAGCGTAGATAGGGGGGAGACCCAGTACTTC
j_gene: TRBJ2-5
d_gene: NA
abundance: NA
v_gene: TRBV9
len: 13

CDR3aa: CASSQGLAGSTDTQYF
CDR3nt: TGTGCCAGCAGCCAAGGTTTAGCGGGAAGCACAGATACGCAGTATTTT
j_gene: TRBJ2-3
d_gene: TRBD2
abundance: NA
v_gene: TRBV4-2
len: 16

CDR3aa: CASSTTALSYNEQFF
CDR3nt: TGTGCCAGCAGCACGACAGCCCTCTCCTACAATGAGCAGTTCTTC
j_gene: TRBJ2-1
d_gene: NA
abundance: NA
v_gene: TRBV7-2
len: 15

CDR3aa: CASSSQLVQFF
CDR3nt: TGCGCCAGCAGCTCCCAACTAGTACAGTTCTTC
j_gene: TRBJ2-1
d_gene: NA
abundance: NA
v_gene: TRBV5-1
len: 11

CDR3aa: CASSLLDTDSGNTIYF
CDR3nt: TGCGCCAGCAGCTTGTTAGACACGGACTCTGGAAACACCATATATTTT
j_gene: TRBJ1-3
d_gene: NA
abundance: NA
v_gene: TRBV5-1
len: 16

CDR3aa: CASSSGTGTYGYTF
CDR3nt: TGTGCCAGCAGTTCCGGGACAGGGACCTATGGCTACACCTTC
j_gene: TRBJ1-2
d_gene: TRBD1
abundance: NA
v_gene: TRBV5-8
len: 14

CDR3aa: CASSQIAGGHNEQFF
CDR3nt: TGTGCCAGCAGCCAAATAGCGGGAGGGCACAATGAGCAGTTCTTC
j_gene: TRBJ2-1
d_gene: TRBD2
abundance: few
v_gene: TRBV14
len: 15

CDR3aa: CASSLESGSNQPQHF
CDR3nt: TGCGCCAGCAGCTTGGAGTCCGGGAGCAATCAGCCCCAGCATTTT
j_gene: TRBJ1-5
d_gene: NA
abundance: few
v_gene: TRBV5-1
len: 15

CDR3aa: CASRPGDFSPNYGYTF
CDR3nt: TGTGCCAGCAGACCAGGGGACTTCTCTCCTAACTATGGCTACACCTTC
j_gene: TRBJ1-2
d_gene: NA
abundance: NA
v_gene: TRBV5-5
len: 16

CDR3aa: CASSEALGGGNEKLFF
CDR3nt: TGTGCCAGCAGTGAAGCGCTGGGAGGGGGTAATGAAAAACTGTTTTTT
j_gene: TRBJ1-4
d_gene: NA
abundance: NA
v_gene: TRBV6-1
len: 16

CDR3aa: CASSADRGRDEQYF
CDR3nt: TGTGCCAGCAGCGCCGACAGGGGGCGGGACGAGCAGTACTTC
j_gene: TRBJ2-7
d_gene: TRBD1
abundance: NA
v_gene: TRBV7-9
len: 14

CDR3aa: CASSLTGGETQYF
CDR3nt: TGCGCCAGCAGCTTGACGGGAGGAGAGACCCAGTACTTC
j_gene: TRBJ2-5
d_gene: TRBD2
abundance: NA
v_gene: TRBV5-1
len: 13

CDR3aa: CASSPRSQLMNTEAFF
CDR3nt: TGTGCCAGCAGCCCAAGGTCCCAGCTCATGAACACTGAAGCTTTCTTT
j_gene: TRBJ1-1
d_gene: NA
abundance: few
v_gene: TRBV7-8
len: 16

CDR3aa: CASSSGDSLYNEQFF
CDR3nt: TGTGCCAGCAGCTCCGGTGACAGCCTCTACAATGAGCAGTTCTTC
j_gene: TRBJ2-1
d_gene: NA
abundance: once
v_gene: TRBV7-9
len: 15

CDR3aa: CASSESVLPVAKNIQYF
CDR3nt: TGCGCCAGCAGTGAGTCGGTGCTGCCGGTAGCCAAAAACATTCAGTACTTC
j_gene: TRBJ2-4
d_gene: NA
abundance: NA
v_gene: TRBV10-2
len: 17

CDR3aa: CASIRDRSTDTQYF
CDR3nt: TGCGCCAGCATTAGGGACAGAAGCACAGATACGCAGTATTTT
j_gene: TRBJ2-3
d_gene: TRBD1
abundance: NA
v_gene: TRBV10-2
len: 14

CDR3aa: CASSGTGVFAFF
CDR3nt: TGTGCCAGCAGCGGGACAGGGGTTTTTGCTTTCTTT
j_gene: TRBJ1-1
d_gene: TRBD1
abundance: NA
v_gene: TRBV28
len: 12

CDR3aa: CASRVSGRAEQFF
CDR3nt: TGTGCCAGTAGGGTTAGCGGGAGGGCTGAGCAGTTCTTC
j_gene: TRBJ2-1
d_gene: TRBD2
abundance: NA
v_gene: TRBV19
len: 13

CDR3aa: CASTRQGANQPQHF
CDR3nt: TGTGCCAGCACCCGGCAGGGGGCAAATCAGCCCCAGCATTTT
j_gene: TRBJ1-5
d_gene: TRBD1
abundance: NA
v_gene: TRBV28
len: 14

CDR3aa: CASSFTTGVVETQYF
CDR3nt: TGTGCCAGCAGCTTTACGACAGGGGTGGTGGAGACCCAGTACTTC
j_gene: TRBJ2-5
d_gene: TRBD1
abundance: NA
v_gene: TRBV5-6
len: 15

CDR3aa: CASSLQQGWENTIYF
CDR3nt: TGTGCCAGCAGCTTGCAACAGGGCTGGGAAAACACCATATATTTT
j_gene: TRBJ1-3
d_gene: NA
abundance: NA
v_gene: TRBV7-9
len: 15

CDR3aa: CASSPRVLAETYEQYF
CDR3nt: TGTGCCAGCTCACCACGGGTACTAGCGGAGACCTACGAGCAGTACTTC
j_gene: TRBJ2-7
d_gene: TRBD2
abundance: NA
v_gene: TRBV18
len: 16

CDR3aa: CASSFRRTGNTGELFF
CDR3nt: TGTGCCAGCAGTTTCCGTAGGACAGGGAACACCGGGGAGCTGTTTTTT
j_gene: TRBJ2-2
d_gene: TRBD1
abundance: NA
v_gene: TRBV27
len: 16

CDR3aa: CASSLAPVDTQYF
CDR3nt: TGTGCCAGCAGCTTAGCGCCTGTCGATACGCAGTATTTT
j_gene: TRBJ2-3
d_gene: NA
abundance: NA
v_gene: TRBV7-3
len: 13

CDR3aa: CASSDQLAGVSEQFF
CDR3nt: TGTGCCAGCAGTGACCAACTAGCGGGAGTAAGTGAGCAGTTCTTC
j_gene: TRBJ2-1
d_gene: TRBD2
abundance: NA
v_gene: TRBV2
len: 15

CDR3aa: CASRKRQGPQGSYQYF
CDR3nt: TGTGCCAGCCGCAAGCGCCAGGGGCCCCAAGGATCTTACCAGTATTTT
j_gene: TRBJ2-3
d_gene: NA
abundance: NA
v_gene: TRBV11-2
len: 16

CDR3aa: CASSQDQQGISGNTIYF
CDR3nt: TGCGCCAGCAGCCAAGATCAACAGGGGATCTCTGGAAACACCATATATTTT
j_gene: TRBJ1-3
d_gene: TRBD1
abundance: few
v_gene: TRBV4-1
len: 17

CDR3aa: CASSYPGLAREQYF
CDR3nt: TGTGCCAGCAGTTACCCCGGACTAGCCCGCGAGCAGTACTTC
j_gene: TRBJ2-7
d_gene: TRBD2
abundance: NA
v_gene: TRBV6-6
len: 14

CDR3aa: CAISFSSGMDTQYF
CDR3nt: TGTGCCATCAGTTTTTCCTCAGGGATGGATACGCAGTATTTT
j_gene: TRBJ2-3
d_gene: NA
abundance: NA
v_gene: TRBV10-3
len: 14

CDR3aa: CASSSNRGQYEQFF
CDR3nt: TGCGCCAGCAGCTCCAACAGGGGGCAATATGAGCAGTTCTTC
j_gene: TRBJ2-1
d_gene: TRBD1
abundance: few
v_gene: TRBV5-1
len: 14

CDR3aa: CASSRGGTGDQPQHF
CDR3nt: TGTGCCAGCAGCAGAGGGGGGACAGGGGACCAGCCCCAGCATTTT
j_gene: TRBJ1-5
d_gene: TRBD1
abundance: NA
v_gene: TRBV7-9
len: 15

CDR3aa: CASSSSGPLNEQFF
CDR3nt: TGTGCCAGCAGCTCTAGCGGGCCCCTCAATGAGCAGTTCTTC
j_gene: TRBJ2-1
d_gene: TRBD2
abundance: NA
v_gene: TRBV5-4
len: 14

CDR3aa: CASSQGSANTGELFF
CDR3nt: TGTGCCAGCAGCCAGGGGAGCGCGAACACCGGGGAGCTGTTTTTT
j_gene: TRBJ2-2
d_gene: NA
abundance: NA
v_gene: TRBV7-9
len: 15

CDR3aa: CASSPQRQVINYEQYF
CDR3nt: TGTGCCAGCAGCCCACAACGACAGGTGATAAACTACGAGCAGTACTTC
j_gene: TRBJ2-7
d_gene: NA
abundance: NA
v_gene: TRBV7-2
len: 16

CDR3aa: CASSRTGMYEQYF
CDR3nt: TGTGCCAGCAGTCGGACAGGAATGTACGAGCAGTACTTC
j_gene: TRBJ2-7
d_gene: TRBD1
abundance: NA
v_gene: TRBV6-6
len: 13

CDR3aa: CASSPNLGQAKDNQPQHF
CDR3nt: TGTGCCAGCTCACCCAACCTCGGACAGGCTAAGGACAATCAGCCCCAGCATTTT
j_gene: TRBJ1-5
d_gene: TRBD1
abundance: NA
v_gene: TRBV18
len: 18

CDR3aa: CASSPKRASYEQYF
CDR3nt: TGTGCCAGCTCCCCTAAGCGGGCTTCCTACGAGCAGTACTTC
j_gene: TRBJ2-7
d_gene: NA
abundance: NA
v_gene: TRBV18
len: 14

CDR3aa: CSARALEVQYF
CDR3nt: TGCAGTGCTAGAGCTCTGGAAGTGCAGTACTTC
j_gene: TRBJ2-7
d_gene: NA
abundance: NA
v_gene: TRBV20-1
len: 11

CDR3aa: CASSFVGLAGARTDTQYF
CDR3nt: TGTGCCAGCAGCTTTGTGGGACTAGCGGGAGCACGCACAGATACGCAGTATTTT
j_gene: TRBJ2-3
d_gene: TRBD2
abundance: NA
v_gene: TRBV7-8
len: 18

CDR3aa: CASTLVDSRYEQYF
CDR3nt: TGTGCCAGCACCCTCGTGGATTCGCGGTACGAGCAGTACTTC
j_gene: TRBJ2-7
d_gene: NA
abundance: NA
v_gene: TRBV5-6
len: 14

CDR3aa: CASSQTDYGYTF
CDR3nt: TGTGCCAGCAGCCAAACTGATTATGGCTACACCTTC
j_gene: TRBJ1-2
d_gene: NA
abundance: few
v_gene: TRBV4-2
len: 12

CDR3aa: CASSQAPDTEAFF
CDR3nt: TGTGCCAGCAGCCAAGCACCGGACACTGAAGCTTTCTTT
j_gene: TRBJ1-1
d_gene: NA
abundance: NA
v_gene: TRBV14
len: 13

CDR3aa: CASSLKREGRSTDTQYF
CDR3nt: TGTGCCAGCAGTTTAAAGCGGGAGGGCCGTTCAACAGATACGCAGTATTTT
j_gene: TRBJ2-3
d_gene: TRBD2
abundance: NA
v_gene: TRBV28
len: 17